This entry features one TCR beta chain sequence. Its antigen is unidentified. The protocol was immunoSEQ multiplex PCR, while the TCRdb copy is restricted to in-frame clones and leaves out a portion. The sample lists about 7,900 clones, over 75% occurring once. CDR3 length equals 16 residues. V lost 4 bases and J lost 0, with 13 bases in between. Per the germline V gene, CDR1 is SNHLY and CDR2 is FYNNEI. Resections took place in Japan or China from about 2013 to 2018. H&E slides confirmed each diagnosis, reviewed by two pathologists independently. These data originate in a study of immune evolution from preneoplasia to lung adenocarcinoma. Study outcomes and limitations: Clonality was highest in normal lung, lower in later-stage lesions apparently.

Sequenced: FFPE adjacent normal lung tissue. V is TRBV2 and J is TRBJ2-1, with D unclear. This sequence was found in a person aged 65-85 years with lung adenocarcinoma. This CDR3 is CASSGGATLSYNEQFF. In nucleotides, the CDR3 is TGTGCCAGCAGTGGAGGAGCTACCCTCTCCTACAATGAGCAGTTCTTC.